This T cell receptor beta chain was recorded in a study of cytotoxic CD8 clonotypes in ibrutinib-treated CLL. The data were produced by immunoSEQ multiplex PCR, yet TCRdb's version contains in-frame clones alone and is incomplete. The sample holds more than 200,000 clones; more than 75% are singletons and the top ten take approximately 10%. The V end lost 4 bases, the J end lost 5 bases, and 17 bases lay between the germline ends. Germline CDR1 reads LGHNA; CDR2 reads YNFKEQ. The CDR3 has 15 residues. The source material was PBMCs, sampled after 12 months of ibrutinib treatment. The rearrangement uses TRBV4-2 and TRBJ1-1, with D perhaps matching TRBD1 (5 bases). The origin of this receptor is a human donor with chronic lymphocytic leukemia. DNA of the CDR3: TGTGCCAGCAGCCCGGTTCGGGGGGATGGAACTGAAGCTTTCTTT. Protein sequence: CASSPVRGDGTEAFF.